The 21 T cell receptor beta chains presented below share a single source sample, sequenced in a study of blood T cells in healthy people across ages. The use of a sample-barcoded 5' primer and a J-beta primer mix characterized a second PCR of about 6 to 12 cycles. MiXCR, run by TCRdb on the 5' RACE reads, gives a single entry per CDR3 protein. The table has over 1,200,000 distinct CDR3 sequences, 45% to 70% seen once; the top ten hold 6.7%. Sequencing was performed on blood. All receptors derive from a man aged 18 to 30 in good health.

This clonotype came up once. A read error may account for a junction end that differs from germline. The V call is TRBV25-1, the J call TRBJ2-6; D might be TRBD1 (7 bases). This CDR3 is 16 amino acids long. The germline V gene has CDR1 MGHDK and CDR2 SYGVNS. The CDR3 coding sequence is TGTGCCAGCAGTGATTTCAGGGGGACGGGGGCCAACGTCCCGACTTTC. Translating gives CASSDFRGTGANVPTF.

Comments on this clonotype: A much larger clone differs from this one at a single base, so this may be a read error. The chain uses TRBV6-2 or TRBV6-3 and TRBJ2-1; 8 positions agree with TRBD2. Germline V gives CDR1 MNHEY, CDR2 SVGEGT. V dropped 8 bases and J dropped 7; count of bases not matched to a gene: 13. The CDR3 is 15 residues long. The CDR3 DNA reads TGTGCCAGCCGCCTTAGCGGGGCTACCGTAAATGAGCAGTTCTTC. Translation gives CASRLSGATVNEQFF.

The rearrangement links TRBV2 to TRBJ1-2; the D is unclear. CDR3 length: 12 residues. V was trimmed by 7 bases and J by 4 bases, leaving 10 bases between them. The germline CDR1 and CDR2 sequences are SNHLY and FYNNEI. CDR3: CASNLISYGYTF. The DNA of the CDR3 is TGTGCCAGCAACCTAATTTCCTATGGCTACACCTTC.

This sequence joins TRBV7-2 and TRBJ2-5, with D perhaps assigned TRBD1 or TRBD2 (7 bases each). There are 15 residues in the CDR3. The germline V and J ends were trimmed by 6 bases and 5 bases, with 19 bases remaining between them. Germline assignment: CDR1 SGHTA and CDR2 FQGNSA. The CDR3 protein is CASSPQGGGYETQYF. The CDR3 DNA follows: TGTGCCAGCAGTCCCCAGGGAGGGGGCTACGAGACCCAGTACTTC. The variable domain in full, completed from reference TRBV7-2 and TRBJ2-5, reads GAGVSQSPSNKVTEKGKDVELRCDPISGHTALYWYRQSLGQGLEFLIYFQGNSAPDKSGLPSDRFSAERTGGSVSTLTIQRTQQEDSAVYLCASSPQGGGYETQYFGPGTRLLVL.

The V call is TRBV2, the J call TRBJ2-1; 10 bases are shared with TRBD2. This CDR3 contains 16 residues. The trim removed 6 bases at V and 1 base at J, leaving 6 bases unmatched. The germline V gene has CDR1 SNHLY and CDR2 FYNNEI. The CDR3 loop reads CASSDSGLASYNEQFF. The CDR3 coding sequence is TGTGCCAGCAGCGACTCGGGACTAGCGTCCTACAATGAGCAGTTCTTC.

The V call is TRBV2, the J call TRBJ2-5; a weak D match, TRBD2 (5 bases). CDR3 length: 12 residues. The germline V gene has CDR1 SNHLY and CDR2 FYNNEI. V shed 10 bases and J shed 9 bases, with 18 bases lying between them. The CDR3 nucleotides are TGTGCCACCGCTTCGGGGTATCAGGCCCAGTACTTC. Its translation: CATASGYQAQYF.

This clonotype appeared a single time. CDR3 DNA sequence: TGCAGTGCTAGAATAACACCATTTAGAACAGATACGCAGTATTTT. Protein: CSARITPFRTDTQYF. V usage is TRBV20-1 and J usage is TRBJ2-3; unclear D gene. Germline values: CDR1 DFQATT, CDR2 SNEGSKA (reference sequence). V was trimmed by 2 bases and J by 3 bases, leaving 15 bases between them. This CDR3 has 15 amino acids.

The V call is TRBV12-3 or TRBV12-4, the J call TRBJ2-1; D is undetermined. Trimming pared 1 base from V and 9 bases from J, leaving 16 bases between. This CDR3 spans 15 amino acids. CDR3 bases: TGTGCCAGCAGTTTAGTGTCGTTTGGTTCAGTTGAGCAGTTCTTC. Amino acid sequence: CASSLVSFGSVEQFF.

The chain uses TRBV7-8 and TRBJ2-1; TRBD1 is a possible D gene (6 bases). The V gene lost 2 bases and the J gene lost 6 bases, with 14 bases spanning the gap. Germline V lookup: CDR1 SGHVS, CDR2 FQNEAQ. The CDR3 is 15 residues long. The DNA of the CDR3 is TGTGCCAGCAGCTTACGGCAGGGGTTTCGCAATGAGCAGTTCTTC. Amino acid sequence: CASSLRQGFRNEQFF. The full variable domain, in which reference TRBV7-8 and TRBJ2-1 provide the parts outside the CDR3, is GAGVSQSPRYKVAKRGQDVALRCDPISGHVSLFWYQQALGQGPEFLTYFQNEAQLDKSGLPSDRFFAERPEGSVSTLKIQRTQQEDSAVYLCASSLRQGFRNEQFFGPGTRLTVL.

The DNA of the CDR3 is TGTGCCAGCAGTTACTCGACTAGCGGGAAATCGGATACGCAGTATTTT. Translating gives CASSYSTSGKSDTQYF. V usage is TRBV6-6 and J usage is TRBJ2-3; TRBD2 aligns across 11 bases. V trimming: 0 bases; J trimming: 6 bases; junction bases outside the gene matches: 5. This CDR3 has 16 amino acids. CDR1 is MNHNY and CDR2 is SVGAGI in the germline V gene (reference sequence).

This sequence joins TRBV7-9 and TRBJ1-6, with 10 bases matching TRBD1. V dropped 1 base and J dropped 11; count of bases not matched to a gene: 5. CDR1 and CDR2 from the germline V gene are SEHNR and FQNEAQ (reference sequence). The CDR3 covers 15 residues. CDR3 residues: CASSLVGTGEAPLHF. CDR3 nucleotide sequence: TGTGCCAGCAGCTTAGTCGGGACAGGGGAGGCACCCCTCCACTTT.

CDR3 bases: TGCAGTGCTGCCGACAACATGAACACTGAAGCTTTCTTT. Translated, it gives CSAADNMNTEAFF. This chain uses TRBV20-1 with TRBJ1-1; no clear D gene. Germline values: CDR1 DFQATT, CDR2 SNEGSKA (reference sequence). Trimming shortened V by 5 bases and J by 0 bases, and 10 bases separated the two germline ends. The CDR3 extends over 13 amino acids.

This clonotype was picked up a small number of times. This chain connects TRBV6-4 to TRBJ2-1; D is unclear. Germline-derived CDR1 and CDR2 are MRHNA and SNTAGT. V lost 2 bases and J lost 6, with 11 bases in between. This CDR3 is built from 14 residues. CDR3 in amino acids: CASSDPGQSNEQFF. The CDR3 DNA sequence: TGTGCCAGCAGTGACCCAGGCCAGTCCAATGAGCAGTTCTTC.

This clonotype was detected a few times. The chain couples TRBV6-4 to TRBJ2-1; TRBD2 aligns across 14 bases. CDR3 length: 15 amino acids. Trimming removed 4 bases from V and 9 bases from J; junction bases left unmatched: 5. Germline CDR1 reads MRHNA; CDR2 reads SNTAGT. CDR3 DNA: TGTGCCAGCAGTGGGGGGACTAGCGGGAGTGGTGAGCAGTTCTTC. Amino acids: CASSGGTSGSGEQFF.

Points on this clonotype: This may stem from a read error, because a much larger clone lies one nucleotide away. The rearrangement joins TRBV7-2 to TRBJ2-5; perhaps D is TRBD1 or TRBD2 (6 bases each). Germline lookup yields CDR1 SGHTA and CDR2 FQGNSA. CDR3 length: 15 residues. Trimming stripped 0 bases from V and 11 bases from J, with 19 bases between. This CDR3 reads CASSLAGGPGNEQYF. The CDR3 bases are TGTGCCAGCAGCTTAGCGGGGGGCCCCGGGAATGAGCAGTACTTC.

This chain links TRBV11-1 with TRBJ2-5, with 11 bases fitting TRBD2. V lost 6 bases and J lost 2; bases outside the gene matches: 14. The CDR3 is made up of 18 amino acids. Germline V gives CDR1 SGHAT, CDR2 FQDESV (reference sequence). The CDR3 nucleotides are TGTGCCAGCAGGCGGGGGACTAGCGGATCAGGTTTTCAAGAGACCCAGTACTTC. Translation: CASRRGTSGSGFQETQYF.

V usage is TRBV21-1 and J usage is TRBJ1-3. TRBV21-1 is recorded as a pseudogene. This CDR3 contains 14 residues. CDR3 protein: CASSKAGSGNTIYF. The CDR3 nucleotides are TGTGCCAGCAGCAAGGCAGGGTCTGGAAACACCATATATTTT.

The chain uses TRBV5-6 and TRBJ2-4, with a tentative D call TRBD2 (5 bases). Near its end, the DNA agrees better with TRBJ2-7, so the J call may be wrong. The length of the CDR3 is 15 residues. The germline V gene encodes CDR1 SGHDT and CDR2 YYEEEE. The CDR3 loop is CASSLAPAAPYEQYF. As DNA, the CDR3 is TGTGCCAGCAGCTTGGCCCCAGCGGCCCCCTACGAGCAGTACTTC.

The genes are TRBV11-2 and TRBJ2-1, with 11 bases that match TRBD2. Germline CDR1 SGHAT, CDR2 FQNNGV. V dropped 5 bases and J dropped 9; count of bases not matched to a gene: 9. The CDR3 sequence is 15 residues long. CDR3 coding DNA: TGTGCCAGCAGCGAAAGTAGCGGGAGGGCGGGTGAGCAGTTCTTC. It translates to CASSESSGRAGEQFF.

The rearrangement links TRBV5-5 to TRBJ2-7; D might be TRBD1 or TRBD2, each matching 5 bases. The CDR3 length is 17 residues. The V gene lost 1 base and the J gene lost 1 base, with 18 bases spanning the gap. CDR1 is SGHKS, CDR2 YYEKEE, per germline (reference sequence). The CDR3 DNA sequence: TGTGCCAGCAGCTTGTTTCAAGCCGATTGGGGGTCCTACGAGCAGTACTTC. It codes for CASSLFQADWGSYEQYF.

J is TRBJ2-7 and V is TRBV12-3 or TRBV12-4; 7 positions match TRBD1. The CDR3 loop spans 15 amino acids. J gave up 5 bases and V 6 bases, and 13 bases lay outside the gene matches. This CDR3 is CASSIVGDSRNEQYF. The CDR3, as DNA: TGTGCCAGCAGCATTGTCGGGGACAGCCGGAACGAGCAGTACTTC.